Listed below are T cell receptor beta chains from one sample, sequenced in a study of cytomegalovirus exposure and HLA in healthy donors. Sequencing was performed with immunoSEQ multiplex PCR; in TCRdb, only in-frame clones are kept and a portion is missing. Among 60,000 to 90,000 clones listed, about 71% were seen once. Source material: PBMCs. These receptors came from a woman in her forties or fifties in good health and CMV-seropositive. The CDR3 runs from the conserved cysteine through the conserved F or W. The D gene is left open where the match is weak. Not all rows give a size; the values are once, few, many and, for expanded clones, a class.

J gene: TRBJ2-1; CDR3 length: 17; D gene: TRBD2; V gene: TRBV4-1; clone size: .; CDR3 DNA: TGCGCCAGCAGCCCCCGGTCAGTGGGAGGGGACTACAATGAGCAGTTCTTC; CDR3 protein: CASSPRSVGGDYNEQFF
J gene: TRBJ2-3; CDR3 length: 13; D gene: .; V gene: TRBV30; clone size: .; CDR3 DNA: TGTGCATTGGAGTGGCCCAACACAGATACGCAGTATTTT; CDR3 protein: CALEWPNTDTQYF
J gene: TRBJ1-3; CDR3 length: 14; D gene: .; V gene: TRBV6-5; clone size: .; CDR3 DNA: TGTGCCAGCAGTTCAGGGGATCCTGGAAACACCATATATTTT; CDR3 protein: CASSSGDPGNTIYF
J gene: TRBJ1-1; CDR3 length: 13; D gene: .; V gene: TRBV5-1; clone size: .; CDR3 DNA: TGCGCCAGCAGCTTGGAGGTGCGGACTGAAGCTTTCTTT; CDR3 protein: CASSLEVRTEAFF
J gene: TRBJ1-2; CDR3 length: 16; D gene: TRBD1; V gene: TRBV2; clone size: .; CDR3 DNA: TGTGCCAGCACCGATCCGGGACAGGGAGCTAACTATGGCTACACCTTC; CDR3 protein: CASTDPGQGANYGYTF
J gene: TRBJ2-1; CDR3 length: 15; D gene: TRBD1; V gene: TRBV5-1; clone size: .; CDR3 DNA: TGCGCCAGCAGCTTGGACGGGACAGGGGGCAATGAGCAGTTCTTC; CDR3 protein: CASSLDGTGGNEQFF
J gene: TRBJ2-6; CDR3 length: 16; D gene: .; V gene: TRBV9; clone size: .; CDR3 DNA: TGTGCCAGCAGCCGAGGGGGGGGCTCTGGGGCCAACGTCCTGACTTTC; CDR3 protein: CASSRGGGSGANVLTF
J gene: TRBJ2-5; CDR3 length: 15; D gene: .; V gene: TRBV9; clone size: .; CDR3 DNA: TGTGCCAGCAGCGTAGGGTGGCGAGGAACAGAGACCCAGTACTTC; CDR3 protein: CASSVGWRGTETQYF
J gene: TRBJ2-1; CDR3 length: 16; D gene: TRBD2; V gene: TRBV5-1; clone size: .; CDR3 DNA: TGCGCCAGCAGGCGTACTAGCGGGAGAGAGTACAATGAGCAGTTCTTC; CDR3 protein: CASRRTSGREYNEQFF
J gene: TRBJ2-5; CDR3 length: 15; D gene: .; V gene: TRBV7-2; clone size: few; CDR3 DNA: TGTGCCAGCAGCTTGTGGAACAGGCACCAAGAGACCCAGTACTTC; CDR3 protein: CASSLWNRHQETQYF
J gene: TRBJ2-7; CDR3 length: 14; D gene: TRBD1; V gene: TRBV18; clone size: .; CDR3 DNA: TGTGCCAGCTCACCCGGACAGGACTCCTACGAGCAGTACTTC; CDR3 protein: CASSPGQDSYEQYF
J gene: TRBJ2-7; CDR3 length: 15; D gene: TRBD2; V gene: TRBV28; clone size: .; CDR3 DNA: TGTGCCAGCACCATCGGGGGGGCCCTAAGGAACGAGCAGTACTTC; CDR3 protein: CASTIGGALRNEQYF
J gene: TRBJ2-1; CDR3 length: 15; D gene: TRBD2; V gene: TRBV7-2; clone size: .; CDR3 DNA: TGTGCCAGCAGCTCGACTAGCGGGAGGTTGAATGAGCAGTTCTTC; CDR3 protein: CASSSTSGRLNEQFF
J gene: TRBJ1-1; CDR3 length: 15; D gene: TRBD1; V gene: TRBV4-3; clone size: once; CDR3 DNA: TGCGCCAGCAGCCAATTCCGAGGGGGCATCACTGAAGCTTTCTTT; CDR3 protein: CASSQFRGGITEAFF
J gene: TRBJ2-7; CDR3 length: 14; D gene: TRBD1; V gene: TRBV19; clone size: once; CDR3 DNA: TGTGCCAGTAGTATCCGGGACAGGGACTACGAGCAGTACTTC; CDR3 protein: CASSIRDRDYEQYF
J gene: TRBJ1-1; CDR3 length: 16; D gene: TRBD1; V gene: TRBV7-2; clone size: .; CDR3 DNA: TGTGCCAGCAGCCTACAGGGGGAAAAAATGAACACTGAAGCTTTCTTT; CDR3 protein: CASSLQGEKMNTEAFF
J gene: TRBJ2-1; CDR3 length: 15; D gene: .; V gene: TRBV7-3; clone size: .; CDR3 DNA: TGTGCCAGCAGCGCCGGGCCGGGAGAGTACAATGAGCAGTTCTTC; CDR3 protein: CASSAGPGEYNEQFF
J gene: TRBJ2-3; CDR3 length: 15; D gene: .; V gene: TRBV27; clone size: once; CDR3 DNA: TGTGCCAGCAGTTTTTCAGGGGGGCCAGCAGATACGCAGTATTTT; CDR3 protein: CASSFSGGPADTQYF
J gene: TRBJ1-2; CDR3 length: 15; D gene: .; V gene: TRBV19; clone size: .; CDR3 DNA: TGTGCCAGTAGTACGTCAACAGGAGGGAACTATGGCTACACCTTC; CDR3 protein: CASSTSTGGNYGYTF
J gene: TRBJ1-2; CDR3 length: 12; D gene: .; V gene: TRBV6-5; clone size: .; CDR3 DNA: TGTGCCAGCAGTTACTCGACGGGTGGCTACACCTTC; CDR3 protein: CASSYSTGGYTF
J gene: TRBJ1-2; CDR3 length: 16; D gene: TRBD1; V gene: TRBV4-1; clone size: .; CDR3 DNA: TGCGCCAGCAGCCAAGTGACAGGGGGCGCGAACTATGGCTACACCTTC; CDR3 protein: CASSQVTGGANYGYTF
J gene: TRBJ2-7; CDR3 length: 11; D gene: .; V gene: TRBV5-4; clone size: .; CDR3 DNA: TGTGCCAGCAGCTTTAGCGGCGAGCAGTACTTC; CDR3 protein: CASSFSGEQYF
J gene: TRBJ2-3; CDR3 length: 17; D gene: TRBD2; V gene: TRBV27; clone size: .; CDR3 DNA: TGTGCCAGCAGTTTATTCCCCGGGGGGGATCGCACAGATACGCAGTATTTT; CDR3 protein: CASSLFPGGDRTDTQYF
J gene: TRBJ2-1; CDR3 length: 17; D gene: .; V gene: TRBV4-3; clone size: .; CDR3 DNA: TGCGCCAGCAGCCAAGATCGGGCGGCAGGGGTTTTCGATGAGCAGTTCTTC; CDR3 protein: CASSQDRAAGVFDEQFF
J gene: TRBJ2-3; CDR3 length: 15; D gene: .; V gene: TRBV2; clone size: .; CDR3 DNA: TGTGCCAGCAGACGAAGGGACTCACAGCGGCATACGCAGTATTTT; CDR3 protein: CASRRRDSQRHTQYF
J gene: TRBJ1-5; CDR3 length: 16; D gene: TRBD1; V gene: TRBV7-2; clone size: .; CDR3 DNA: TGTGCCAGCAGGCCCGAGGGACAGGGAAATAATCAGCCCCAGCATTTT; CDR3 protein: CASRPEGQGNNQPQHF
J gene: TRBJ2-1; CDR3 length: 16; D gene: .; V gene: TRBV11-3; clone size: .; CDR3 DNA: TGTGCCAGCAGCTCGAATGGACAGAGCTCCTACAATGAGCAGTTCTTC; CDR3 protein: CASSSNGQSSYNEQFF
J gene: TRBJ2-3; CDR3 length: 15; D gene: TRBD2; V gene: TRBV15; clone size: .; CDR3 DNA: TGTGCCACCAGCAGAGCTAGCGGGGGGCTGGATACGCAGTATTTT; CDR3 protein: CATSRASGGLDTQYF
J gene: TRBJ1-3; CDR3 length: 15; D gene: .; V gene: TRBV14; clone size: .; CDR3 DNA: TGTGCCAGCAGCCAACGGAGGAGCTCTGGAAACACCATATATTTT; CDR3 protein: CASSQRRSSGNTIYF
J gene: TRBJ1-6; CDR3 length: 16; D gene: .; V gene: TRBV6-6; clone size: .; CDR3 DNA: TGTGCCAGCAGTTCCCACCCAGGGGCCGGCGATTCACCCCTCCACTTT; CDR3 protein: CASSSHPGAGDSPLHF
J gene: TRBJ2-2; CDR3 length: 14; D gene: TRBD1; V gene: TRBV28; clone size: .; CDR3 DNA: TGTGCCCACCGGACAGGGGGAGGCACCGGGGAGCTGTTTTTT; CDR3 protein: CAHRTGGGTGELFF
J gene: TRBJ1-5; CDR3 length: 13; D gene: .; V gene: TRBV5-1; clone size: few; CDR3 DNA: TGCGCCAGCAGGGGCAGGGAAGGCCAGCCCCAGCATTTT; CDR3 protein: CASRGREGQPQHF
J gene: TRBJ2-7; CDR3 length: 15; D gene: .; V gene: TRBV28; clone size: once; CDR3 DNA: TGTGCCAGCAGTTTATGGCGTACAGGATACTACGAGCAGTACTTC; CDR3 protein: CASSLWRTGYYEQYF
J gene: TRBJ2-1; CDR3 length: 14; D gene: .; V gene: TRBV7-2; clone size: .; CDR3 DNA: TGTGCCAGCAGCTTGGGGGGGCCCTACAATGAGCAGTTCTTC; CDR3 protein: CASSLGGPYNEQFF
J gene: TRBJ1-1; CDR3 length: 16; D gene: TRBD1; V gene: TRBV4-1; clone size: .; CDR3 DNA: TGCGCCAGCAGCCTCACCCCGGGACAGGGGATGACTGAAGCTTTCTTT; CDR3 protein: CASSLTPGQGMTEAFF
J gene: TRBJ1-1; CDR3 length: 14; D gene: TRBD1; V gene: TRBV6-5; clone size: .; CDR3 DNA: TGTGCCAGCAGTACCTGGACAGGGAACACTGAAGCTTTCTTT; CDR3 protein: CASSTWTGNTEAFF
J gene: TRBJ1-1; CDR3 length: 16; D gene: TRBD1; V gene: TRBV5-1; clone size: few; CDR3 DNA: TGCGCCAGCAGCTTGGCCGGGGACAGGGGGAGCCCTGAAGCTTTCTTT; CDR3 protein: CASSLAGDRGSPEAFF
J gene: TRBJ2-3; CDR3 length: 15; D gene: .; V gene: TRBV27; clone size: .; CDR3 DNA: TGTGCCAGCAGTTCGTTCAGGCTACGCACAGATACGCAGTATTTT; CDR3 protein: CASSSFRLRTDTQYF
J gene: TRBJ2-3; CDR3 length: 15; D gene: TRBD2; V gene: TRBV9; clone size: few; CDR3 DNA: TGTGCCAGCAGCGTAGGGGCGGGGGACACAGATACGCAGTATTTT; CDR3 protein: CASSVGAGDTDTQYF
J gene: TRBJ2-3; CDR3 length: 14; D gene: .; V gene: TRBV2; clone size: few; CDR3 DNA: TGTGCCAGCAGGATGATTACTAGCTTGGATACGCAGTATTTT; CDR3 protein: CASRMITSLDTQYF
J gene: TRBJ2-7; CDR3 length: 14; D gene: .; V gene: TRBV7-6; clone size: few; CDR3 DNA: TGTGCCAGCAGCTTAGCGCTATACAGTTCCGAGCAGTACTTC; CDR3 protein: CASSLALYSSEQYF
J gene: TRBJ2-2; CDR3 length: 15; D gene: TRBD1; V gene: TRBV5-1; clone size: .; CDR3 DNA: TGCGCCAGCAGCGCCGGGACAGTAAACACCGGGGAGCTGTTTTTT; CDR3 protein: CASSAGTVNTGELFF
J gene: TRBJ1-2; CDR3 length: 14; D gene: .; V gene: TRBV10-2; clone size: .; CDR3 DNA: TGCGCCAGCAGTGAGAAAAGGGAGGGCTCTGGCTACACCTTC; CDR3 protein: CASSEKREGSGYTF
J gene: TRBJ1-1; CDR3 length: 14; D gene: TRBD1; V gene: TRBV27; clone size: few; CDR3 DNA: TGTGCCAGCAGTTTGTTACAGGGGTACCCTGAAGCTTTCTTT; CDR3 protein: CASSLLQGYPEAFF
J gene: TRBJ1-3; CDR3 length: 14; D gene: .; V gene: TRBV19; clone size: few; CDR3 DNA: TGTGCCAGTAGTACATCGGACAGAGGAAACACCATATATTTT; CDR3 protein: CASSTSDRGNTIYF
J gene: TRBJ2-7; CDR3 length: 16; D gene: TRBD1; V gene: TRBV4-1; clone size: .; CDR3 DNA: TGCGCCAGCAGCCAAGATCTCGGGACAGTACCGCCCGAGCAGTACTTC; CDR3 protein: CASSQDLGTVPPEQYF